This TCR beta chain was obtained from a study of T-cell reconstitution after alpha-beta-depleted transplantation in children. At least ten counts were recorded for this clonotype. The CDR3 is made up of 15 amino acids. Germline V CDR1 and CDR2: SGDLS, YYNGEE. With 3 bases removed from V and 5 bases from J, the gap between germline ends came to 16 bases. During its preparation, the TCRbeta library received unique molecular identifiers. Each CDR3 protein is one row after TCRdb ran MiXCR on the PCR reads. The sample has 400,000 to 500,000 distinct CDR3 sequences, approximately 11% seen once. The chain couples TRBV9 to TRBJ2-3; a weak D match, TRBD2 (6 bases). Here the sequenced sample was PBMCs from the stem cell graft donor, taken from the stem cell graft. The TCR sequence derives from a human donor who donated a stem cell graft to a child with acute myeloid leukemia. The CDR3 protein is CASSASGLSQDTQYF. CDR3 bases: TGTGCCAGCAGCGCCTCGGGACTTTCTCAAGATACGCAGTATTTT.